This paragraph covers one T cell receptor (beta chain) sequence. Its antigen is currently unknown. TCR beta CDR3 sequences were amplified from RNA transcripts. Researchers ran a first-round RT-PCR on the TCR CDR3 using the HTBI primer set. In TCRdb, the multiplex PCR reads were re-called with MiXCR into one record per CDR3 protein. The table lists fewer than 250,000 distinct CDR3 sequences, roughly 15% of them singletons. Per germline, CDR1 LGHNA and CDR2 YSLEER. V lost 3 bases and J lost 4; bases outside the gene matches: 6. This CDR3 comprises 15 residues. Orbital computed tomography, thyroid ultrasound, serum thyroxine and TRAb, and clinical symptoms together informed the diagnoses. The authors took PBMCs from about 9.5 ml fresh peripheral blood. This sample was included in a study of T cells in Graves' hyperthyroidism and ophthalmopathy. Study background: Once the initial diagnosis was made, peripheral blood was obtained before any treatment.

Regarding the study as a whole: Peripheral blood also featured most of the thyroid clonotypes expanded above 0.001.

The sequenced sample consisted of blood. The origin of this receptor is a woman between 18 and 29 years old with Graves' ophthalmopathy. The chain uses TRBV4-3 and TRBJ2-1, with TRBD2 matching 7 bases. Written as DNA, the CDR3 is TGCGCCAGCAGCCAGCGGACTAGTCCTTACAATGAGCAGTTCTTC. This gives the protein CASSQRTSPYNEQFF.